What follows are 20 T cell receptor beta chains derived from one specimen sequenced in a study of T cells in Graves' hyperthyroidism and ophthalmopathy. TCR beta CDR3 sequences were amplified from RNA transcripts. Initially, a first-round RT-PCR of the TCR CDR3 employed the HTBI primer set. MiXCR, run by TCRdb on the multiplex PCR reads, gives a single entry per CDR3 protein. The data contain about 480,000 distinct CDR3 sequences, about an eighth of them seen just once; the ten biggest clones take up less than 20%. The source material was blood. The receptors were gathered from a woman under 30 with Graves' hyperthyroidism.

V usage is TRBV14 and J usage is TRBJ2-1, with 7 bases fitting TRBD2. Germline-derived CDR1 and CDR2 are SGHDN and FVKESK. The CDR3 length is 14 residues. The ends lost 6 bases at V and 4 bases at J; junction bases unmatched: 6. This CDR3 reads CASRTGTNYNEQFF. The CDR3 bases are TGTGCCAGCAGAACCGGGACTAATTACAATGAGCAGTTCTTC.

This clonotype was recorded at least ten times. The CDR3, as DNA: TGCGCCAGCAGCGGGACAGGGGGCTTTCGTAATTCACCCCTCCACTTT. This translates into CASSGTGGFRNSPLHF. The V and J genes are TRBV5-1 and TRBJ1-6; 12 bases line up with TRBD1. The length of the CDR3 is 16 residues. CDR1 SGHRS and CDR2 YFSETQ come from the germline V gene. Trimming at V came to 4 bases and at J to 6 bases, leaving 5 bases not matched to a gene.

This CDR3 reads CASSSHRDAEAFF. The CDR3 DNA is TGCGCCAGCAGCTCCCACAGGGACGCTGAAGCTTTCTTT. The gene calls are TRBV5-1 and TRBJ1-1; maybe TRBD1 (6 bases). The germline V gene has CDR1 SGHRS and CDR2 YFSETQ. V was clipped by 3 bases and J by 6 bases, with 12 bases between them. The length of the CDR3 is 13 residues.

This clonotype was observed many times. The chain combines TRBV6-6 with TRBJ1-2; D remains ambiguous. The ends were cut back, 0 bases at V and 1 base at J, with 9 bases in the middle. This CDR3 spans 15 amino acids. Germline V gene data show CDR1 as MNHNY and CDR2 as SVGAGI (reference sequence). The CDR3, as DNA: TGTGCCAGCAGTTACTCGGAAGGGCTTAACTATGGCTACACCTTC. This encodes CASSYSEGLNYGYTF.

This clonotype was seen repeatedly, ten times or more. The CDR3 here is CASSLNPLPGDFEAFF. The CDR3 DNA sequence: TGTGCCAGCAGTTTAAACCCTCTACCAGGGGACTTTGAAGCTTTCTTT. This chain joins TRBV27 and TRBJ1-1; perhaps TRBD1 as D (6 bases). CDR1 is MNHEY, CDR2 SMNVEV, per germline (reference sequence). The CDR3 is made up of 16 amino acids. The V and J ends lost 2 bases and 7 bases respectively, with 20 bases between them.

This clonotype was seen many times. The genes are TRBV6-1 and TRBJ1-1; possible D gene TRBD1, 6 bases. The V end lost 2 bases, the J end lost 4 bases, and 17 bases lay between the germline ends. Per the germline V gene, CDR1 is MNHNS and CDR2 is SASEGT. The CDR3 covers 16 residues. DNA for the CDR3: TGTGCCAGCAGTGAAAATGTAGTGGGAGGGGGCACTGAAGCTTTCTTT. This sequence encodes CASSENVVGGGTEAFF.

The genes are TRBV5-1 and TRBJ2-5; 7 bases match TRBD2. V trimming: 6 bases; J trimming: 2 bases; junction bases outside the gene matches: 7. This CDR3 spans 14 amino acids. CDR1 and CDR2 (germline): SGHRS, YFSETQ. The CDR3 loop reads CASTTSLWQETQYF. CDR3 nucleotides: TGCGCCAGCACGACTAGCTTGTGGCAAGAGACCCAGTACTTC.

This clonotype showed up many times. J is TRBJ1-1 and V is TRBV27; tentative D call: TRBD1 (6 bases). In germline, CDR1 is MNHEY, CDR2 SMNVEV (reference sequence). The V end was cut by 3 bases, the J end by 1 base, with 12 bases between. This CDR3 spans 15 amino acids. The CDR3 loop is CASSFSPQGNTEAFF. DNA for the CDR3: TGTGCCAGCAGTTTTTCCCCACAGGGGAACACTGAAGCTTTCTTT.

This clonotype was picked up a small number of times. The chain is built from TRBV7-9 and TRBJ1-1; unclear D gene. Germline CDR1 is SEHNR and CDR2 is FQNEAQ (reference sequence). The V and J ends lost 3 bases and 5 bases respectively, with 7 bases between them. The CDR3 runs 12 residues. CDR3 nucleotides: TGTGCCAGCAGCTTCGGAGAAACTGAAGCTTTCTTT. It translates to CASSFGETEAFF.

This clonotype appeared a few times. A read error is possible here, since a much larger clone lies one base away. The rearrangement links TRBV12-5 to TRBJ2-7; D is unclear. The CDR3 sequence is 16 residues long. CDR1 is LGHNT and CDR2 is FRNRAP in the germline V gene. V dropped 7 bases and J dropped 2 bases, with 21 bases sitting between them. The CDR3: CASAPQHLCNPYEQYV. CDR3 coding DNA: TGTGCTAGTGCCCCTCAACACCTCTGTAACCCCTACGAGCAGTACGTC.

V gene TRBV20-1 combines with J gene TRBJ2-2; unclear D gene. There are 13 residues in the CDR3. CDR1 DFQATT and CDR2 SNEGSKA come from the germline V gene (reference sequence). The ends were cut back, 6 bases at V and 3 bases at J, with 11 bases in the middle. Written as DNA, the CDR3 is TGCAGTGCCAGACTTGTTTACACCGGGGAGCTGTTTTTT. It specifies CSARLVYTGELFF.

This clonotype has a count of ten or more. The CDR3 protein is CASSLGLAGNTGELFF. The CDR3 coding sequence is TGTGCCAGCAGCCTTGGACTAGCGGGGAACACCGGGGAGCTGTTTTTT. The V gene is TRBV3-1, the J gene TRBJ2-2, with TRBD2 matching over 11 bases. Looked up from germline, CDR1 is LGHDT and CDR2 is YNNKEL (reference sequence). This CDR3 is 16 amino acids long. Trimming cost V 4 bases and J 1 base; bases outside gene matches: 2.

This clonotype appeared many times. This chain connects TRBV11-2 to TRBJ2-5; D possibly corresponds to TRBD2 (6 bases). Germline V gene data show CDR1 as SGHAT and CDR2 as FQNNGV. Deletions cut 4 bases from V and 4 bases from J, with 16 bases between. The CDR3 is 15 residues long. The CDR3 sequence is CASSSPDAGRETQYF. The CDR3 DNA sequence: TGTGCCAGCAGCTCTCCCGACGCGGGACGAGAGACCCAGTACTTC.

CDR3 sequence: CASSQIGLAGGRGETQYF. The CDR3 DNA follows: TGTGCCAGCAGTCAAATCGGACTAGCGGGAGGAAGAGGAGAGACCCAGTACTTC. The gene calls are TRBV2 and TRBJ2-5; 14 positions agree with TRBD2. Germline CDR1 reads SNHLY; CDR2 reads FYNNEI. V dropped 5 bases and J dropped 4; count of bases not matched to a gene: 12. CDR3 length: 18 residues.

This clonotype was detected only a few times. This rearrangement joins TRBV7-6 to TRBJ2-2, with 7 nucleotides matching TRBD2. The CDR3 loop spans 20 amino acids. J lost 0 bases, V lost 7 bases, and 20 bases had no gene match. CDR1 is SGHVS, CDR2 FNYEAQ, per germline. The CDR3 bases are TGTGCCAGCAAACCCCCTGTCGGGTGGGAGGGTCAAGCGAACACCGGGGAGCTGTTTTTT. This sequence encodes CASKPPVGWEGQANTGELFF.

This clonotype has just a few counts. V and J are TRBV9 and TRBJ2-2, with D uncertain. The CDR3 loop spans 14 amino acids. Germline-derived CDR1 and CDR2 are SGDLS and YYNGEE. The ends were cut back, 0 bases at V and 1 base at J, with 4 bases in the middle. The chain's CDR3 is CASSVVQNTGELFF. Here the CDR3 DNA reads TGTGCCAGCAGCGTAGTACAGAACACCGGGGAGCTGTTTTTT.

This chain connects TRBV14 to TRBJ1-1; D remains ambiguous. Deletions cut 3 bases from V and 1 base from J, with 12 bases between. Germline CDR1 is SGHDN and CDR2 is FVKESK. The CDR3 extends over 15 amino acids. Written as DNA, the CDR3 is TGTGCCAGCAGCCACCTAAAGCCCGCGAACACTGAAGCTTTCTTT. Translating gives CASSHLKPANTEAFF. The full variable domain, completed using reference TRBV14 and TRBJ1-1, is EAGVTQFPSHSVIEKGQTVTLRCDPISGHDNLYWYRRVMGKEIKFLLHFVKESKQDESGMPNNRFLAERTGGTYSTLKVQPAELEDSGVYFCASSHLKPANTEAFFGQGTRLTVV.

With respect to this clonotype: A single base separates this from a much larger clone, so it may be a read error. The V and J genes are TRBV10-2 and TRBJ2-1; 15 positions agree with TRBD2. The germline V gene encodes CDR1 WSHSY and CDR2 SAAADI. The CDR3 has 17 residues. The CDR3 here is CASSGTSGRASYNGQFF. The DNA of the CDR3 is TGCGCCAGCAGTGGGACTAGCGGGAGGGCCTCCTACAATGGGCAGTTCTTC.

The rearrangement uses TRBV9 and TRBJ2-6; D is unclear. The germline gives CDR1 SGDLS, CDR2 YYNGEE. V was clipped by 4 bases and J by 0 bases, with 8 bases between them. The CDR3 runs to 15 residues. Here the CDR3 DNA reads TGTGCCAGCAGCTCCGACAACTCTGGGGCCAACGTCCTGACTTTC. This gives the protein CASSSDNSGANVLTF.

This clonotype was observed at least ten times. This chain uses TRBV6-2 or TRBV6-3 with TRBJ1-2; no clear D. Trimming removed 7 bases at V and 2 bases at J, with 14 bases between. The germline V gene has CDR1 MNHEY and CDR2 SVGEGT. The CDR3 is 14 amino acids. The CDR3: CASTSPAANYGYTF. CDR3 DNA sequence: TGTGCCAGCACGTCCCCGGCGGCGAACTATGGCTACACCTTC.